This TCR beta chain derives from a study of PD-1 blockade in classical Hodgkin lymphoma. General study points: What drove the repertoire differences, possibly disease activity or prior therapy, has not been defined.

The trim removed 5 bases at V and 2 bases at J, leaving 12 bases unmatched. This CDR3 is built from 16 residues. Germline assignment: CDR1 SGHAT and CDR2 FQDESV (reference sequence). Sequencing used immunoSEQ multiplex PCR; TCRdb keeps in-frame clones, though not all of them. The sample carries 75,000 to 100,000 clones, roughly 76% recorded once. In regard to this clone: Its antigen remains unknown.

Patients all relapsed after autologous stem cell transplantation, and there was variation in brentuximab vedotin exposure. The best responses consisted of complete response, partial response or progressive disease. Sequencing was performed on peripheral blood mononuclear cells (PBMCs), taken before the second cycle of nivolumab. The J gene is TRBJ2-7, the V gene TRBV11-1; 7 nucleotides align to TRBD2. The TCR was taken from a human donor with classical Hodgkin lymphoma. The CDR3 coding sequence is TGTGCCAGCAGCCCACAGCGACTAGCATTTGCCTACGAGCAGTACTTC. This sequence encodes CASSPQRLAFAYEQYF. The whole variable domain, filled in from reference TRBV11-1 and TRBJ2-7, reads EAEVAQSPRYKITEKSQAVAFWCDPISGHATLYWYRQILGQGPELLVQFQDESVVDDSQLPKDRFSAERLKGVDSTLKIQPAELGDSAMYLCASSPQRLAFAYEQYFGPGTRLTVT.